This record covers a single TCR beta chain. Its antigen is as yet unknown. The CDR3 has 16 amino acids. With V trimmed by 7 bases and J by 0 bases, 9 bases remained unmatched. The germline CDR1 and CDR2 sequences are GTSNPN and SVGIG (reference sequence). TCR cDNA was made by 5'RACE template switching, adding a universal primer site and UMIs. Each CDR3 protein gets one entry after TCRdb re-called the 5' RACE reads with MiXCR. The sample contains a few hundred thousand distinct CDR3 sequences, about a sixth of which appear only once. This sample is drawn from a study of T cells after yellow fever vaccination. Overall study results and limits: A minor fraction of clonotypes spanned both CD4 and CD8 compartments. Detected again after the booster were most primary-vaccination clones, at 95% to 97% CD4 and approximately 87% CD8. Bulk-population clonotypes that are abundant could appear as contaminants in FACS-sorted repertoires.

Sequences were derived from PBMCs, sampled about 5 days after the first yellow fever vaccination. The receptor was isolated from a man aged 18 to 29 who received the YFV17D yellow fever vaccine. V usage is TRBV30 and J usage is TRBJ2-6, with 7 bases aligning to TRBD2. The chain's CDR3 is CASGSSGISGANVLTF. In DNA, the CDR3 is TGTGCCTCCGGGTCTAGCGGCATCTCTGGGGCCAACGTCCTGACTTTC. Drawing the rest from reference TRBV30 and TRBJ2-6, the complete variable domain is SQTIHQWPATLVQPVGSPLSLECTVEGTSNPNLYWYRQAAGRGLQLLFYSVGIGQISSEVPQNLSASRPQDRQFILSSKKLLLSDSGFYLCASGSSGISGANVLTFGAGSRLTVL.